Below, 13 T cell receptor beta chains from the same sample are listed, as sequenced in a study of cytomegalovirus exposure and HLA in healthy donors. PCR amplification relied on 60 Vbeta primers (plus 13 Jbeta primers). Clones were sequenced by immunoSEQ multiplex PCR, and TCRdb holds only the in-frame ones, with some missing. The table shows some 150,000 clones, with 80% to 90% occurring only once. Specimen: PBMCs. Source of these receptors: a woman between 18 and 30 years old in good health and CMV-seropositive.

The chain couples TRBV6-5 to TRBJ2-7; 7 nucleotides agree with TRBD1. The germline gives CDR1 MNHEY, CDR2 SVGAGI. This CDR3 has 15 residues. Germline trimming cut 6 bases from V and 1 base from J; bases unmatched to any gene: 9. This CDR3 reads CASSSAWGQSYEQYF. CDR3 nucleotide sequence: TGTGCCAGCAGCTCAGCCTGGGGACAGTCCTACGAGCAGTACTTC.

V usage is TRBV7-2 and J usage is TRBJ1-4, with unresolved D. The CDR3 covers 13 residues. V was shortened by 4 bases and J by 7 bases, with 10 bases between the two germline ends. CDR1 and CDR2 from the germline V gene are SGHTA and FQGNSA. CDR3 protein: CASSWAGGEKLFF. As DNA, the CDR3 is TGTGCCAGCAGCTGGGCAGGAGGTGAAAAACTGTTTTTT. The full variable domain, with the rest looked up from reference TRBV7-2 and TRBJ1-4, is GAGVSQSPSNKVTEKGKDVELRCDPISGHTALYWYRQSLGQGLEFLIYFQGNSAPDKSGLPSDRFSAERTGGSVSTLTIQRTQQEDSAVYLCASSWAGGEKLFFGSGTQLSVL.

This chain joins TRBV5-1 and TRBJ2-5, with 12 bases lining up with TRBD1. The J call may be wrong; the DNA end is better matched by TRBJ2-7. CDR3 length equals 14 residues. Germline V gives CDR1 SGHRS, CDR2 YFSETQ. In DNA form, the CDR3 reads TGCGCCAGCAGGGCAGGGACAGGGGGCACCGAGCAGTACTTC. Translation: CASRAGTGGTEQYF.

This chain links TRBV25-1 with TRBJ2-5; weak D call: TRBD1 (5 bases). The better agreement between TRBJ2-7 and the DNA end casts doubt on the J call. There are 14 residues in the CDR3. Per germline, CDR1 MGHDK and CDR2 SYGVNS. For the CDR3, the DNA is TGTGCCAGCAGTGAATCAGGGTTCTCTGACGAGCAGTACTTC. Translating it yields CASSESGFSDEQYF.

This clone was observed a single time. The gene calls are TRBV5-1 and TRBJ2-7; 8 nucleotides match TRBD1. V was pared by 4 bases and J by 2 bases, with 8 bases of the junction left unmatched. CDR1 and CDR2 (germline): SGHRS, YFSETQ. The CDR3 is 15 amino acids. This CDR3 is CASSPALGQAYEQYF. CDR3 DNA sequence: TGCGCCAGCAGCCCAGCCTTGGGACAGGCCTACGAGCAGTACTTC.

This clone has just one count. The chain recombines TRBV6-5 with TRBJ2-5; maybe TRBD2 (7 bases). The CDR3 contains 15 residues. Germline assignment: CDR1 MNHEY and CDR2 SVGAGI. Trimming took 5 bases from V and 5 from J, leaving 18 bases between them. CDR3 region: CASSAEGGPRETQYF. The CDR3 DNA follows: TGTGCCAGCAGTGCGGAGGGGGGGCCGAGGGAGACCCAGTACTTC.

The rearrangement joins TRBV6-9 to TRBJ2-1, with a weak D call TRBD2 (5 bases). This CDR3 has 16 amino acids. V was trimmed by 7 bases and J by 5 bases, leaving 21 bases between them. CDR1 is MNHGY and CDR2 is SVAAGI in the germline V gene. The CDR3 loop reads CASTRSRGGHHNEQFF. DNA for the CDR3: TGTGCCAGCACCCGTTCGCGAGGCGGGCACCACAATGAGCAGTTCTTC.

V gene TRBV15 combines with J gene TRBJ2-2, with 9 bases that match TRBD2. V trimming: 4 bases; J trimming: 6 bases; junction bases outside the gene matches: 9. The germline V gene has CDR1 LNHNV and CDR2 YYDKDF (reference sequence). This CDR3 has 16 residues. The CDR3 protein is CATSKPGLASPGELFF. The CDR3 DNA reads as TGTGCCACCAGCAAACCGGGACTAGCAAGTCCCGGGGAGCTGTTTTTT. Supplemented by reference TRBV15 and TRBJ2-2, the full variable domain reads DAMVIQNPRYQVTQFGKPVTLSCSQTLNHNVMYWYQQKSSQAPKLLFHYYDKDFNNEADTPDNFQSRRPNTSFCFLDIRSPGLGDTAMYLCATSKPGLASPGELFFGEGSRLTVL.

The chain combines TRBV5-1 with TRBJ1-5; D is unresolved. There are 15 residues in the CDR3. Germline CDR1 and CDR2: SGHRS and YFSETQ. The V end was cut by 3 bases, the J end by 5 bases, with 15 bases between. The CDR3, as DNA: TGCGCCAGCAGCTCCCCGAGAGCGGTGGATCAGCCCCAGCATTTT. Protein: CASSSPRAVDQPQHF.

The chain couples TRBV5-6 to TRBJ1-1, with 8 bases that match TRBD1. The CDR3 totals 14 residues. The ends lost 0 bases at V and 4 bases at J; junction bases unmatched: 2. Germline values: CDR1 SGHDT, CDR2 YYEEEE. CDR3: CASSLGQGTTEAFF. The CDR3 coding sequence is TGTGCCAGCAGCTTGGGACAGGGGACCACTGAAGCTTTCTTT.

The CDR3 here is CASSPGAGTYNEQFF. Written as DNA, the CDR3 is TGTGCCAGCAGCCCCGGTGCGGGAACCTACAATGAGCAGTTCTTC. The chain has TRBV7-6 and TRBJ2-1; D is possibly TRBD2 (6 bases). The CDR3 length is 15 residues. The germline V gene encodes CDR1 SGHVS and CDR2 FNYEAQ. V dropped 5 bases and J dropped 2 bases, with 13 bases sitting between them.

The chain links TRBV6-6 to TRBJ1-1; a weak D match, TRBD1 (6 bases). CDR3 length: 13 residues. The V gene's germline CDR1 is MNHNY and CDR2 SVGAGI (reference sequence). The ends were cut back, 2 bases at V and 11 bases at J, with 15 bases in the middle. The CDR3 loop is CASSYRGGDWAFF. Written as DNA, the CDR3 is TGTGCCAGCAGTTACCGAGGGGGGGATTGGGCTTTCTTT.

This rearrangement joins TRBV7-2 to TRBJ1-6; 8 bases map to TRBD1. With 4 bases clipped from V and 7 bases from J, the junction kept 9 bases outside the gene matches. Per the germline V gene, CDR1 is SGHTA and CDR2 is FQGNSA. The CDR3 is made up of 16 amino acids. This chain's CDR3 is CASSSLPGQENSPLHF. The CDR3 DNA sequence: TGTGCCAGCAGCTCCCTACCGGGACAGGAGAATTCACCCCTCCACTTT.